This T cell receptor (beta chain) was sequenced for a study of early T cells in non-severe SARS-CoV-2 infection. Study in general: Sequencing was performed on bulk RNA from unsorted whole blood, leaving chains unpaired.

General observations from the study: Reliance on VDJdb matching favored anti-spike CD8 responses; private and CD4 specificities were missed.

Unique molecular identifiers were attached to individual cDNA molecules. TCRdb reanalysed the 5' RACE reads using MiXCR and keeps one entry per CDR3 protein. The sample records approximately 97,000 distinct CDR3 sequences, more than 9.5% being singletons. This clonotype came up many times. Its antigen is as yet unknown. The receptor was isolated from an adult who was a healthcare worker with PCR-confirmed SARS-CoV-2 infection or an uninfected control (not recorded which). The specimen was whole blood, collected at baseline.

In DNA, the CDR3 is TGTGCCAGCAGAGAGCGGGAGGGGACTGAAGCTTTCTTT. This encodes CASREREGTEAFF. The gene calls are TRBV2 and TRBJ1-1, with D maybe TRBD1 (5 bases). The CDR3 has 13 amino acids. The germline V gene encodes CDR1 SNHLY and CDR2 FYNNEI. The V and J ends lost 6 bases and 5 bases respectively, with 13 bases between them. The full variable domain, rest sourced from reference TRBV2 and TRBJ1-1, is EPEVTQTPSHQVTQMGQEVILRCVPISNHLYFYWYRQILGQKVEFLVSFYNNEISEKSEIFDDQFSVERPDGSNFTLKIRSTKLEDSAMYFCASREREGTEAFFGQGTRLTVV.